These 21 T cell receptor beta chains came from one sample sequenced in a study of OX40 agonist ivuxolimab in advanced cancers. The assay was immunoSEQ multiplex PCR, and TCRdb's table has in-frame clones only and misses some. This sample has over 25,000 clones, with more than 75% found just once. Sequenced here: CD4+ or CD8+ T cells sorted from blood, sampled in a trial of the OX40 agonist ivuxolimab. These receptors all come from an adult with an advanced solid tumor such as melanoma, head and neck, liver or kidney cancer.

This chain links TRBV7-9 with TRBJ2-7; D is uncertain. The CDR3 has 14 residues. CDR1 is SEHNR, CDR2 FQNEAQ, per germline (reference sequence). The V end lost 5 bases, the J end lost 2 bases, and 13 bases lay between the germline ends. The CDR3 region is CASSRSSFPYEQYF. CDR3 DNA sequence: TGTGCCAGCAGCCGGAGTTCCTTTCCCTACGAGCAGTACTTC. Drawing the rest from reference TRBV7-9 and TRBJ2-7, the complete variable domain is DTGVSQNPRHKITKRGQNVTFRCDPISEHNRLYWYRQTLGQGPEFLTYFQNEAQLEKSRLLSDRFSAERPKGSFSTLEIQRTEQGDSAMYLCASSRSSFPYEQYFGPGTRLTVT.

The chain combines TRBV18 with TRBJ1-2; TRBD1 matches 10 bases. The trim removed 4 bases at V and 6 bases at J, leaving 5 bases unmatched. The germline CDR1 and CDR2 sequences are KGHSH and LQKENI. The CDR3 runs 14 residues. CDR3 residues: CASSQSGQGNGYTF. DNA for the CDR3: TGTGCCAGCTCACAATCGGGACAGGGGAATGGCTACACCTTC.

The chain combines TRBV14 with TRBJ1-5; the D is unclear. Germline CDR1 is SGHDN and CDR2 is FVKESK. V lost 1 base and J 9 bases, leaving 10 bases between the germline ends. The CDR3 contains 13 residues. CDR3 nucleotides: TGTGCCAGCAGCCAAGGTGGATATTCGCCCCAGCATTTT. The encoded protein is CASSQGGYSPQHF.

The chain recombines TRBV6-6 with TRBJ2-5; 9 bases align to TRBD2. J was trimmed by 5 bases and V by 1 base; bases with no gene match: 8. This CDR3 comprises 16 residues. Per germline, CDR1 MNHNY and CDR2 SVGAGI (reference sequence). The CDR3 coding sequence is TGTGCCAGCAGTTACTTTGCGGGAGGGCCGGAGGAGACCCAGTACTTC. Translating gives CASSYFAGGPEETQYF.

The gene calls are TRBV7-2 and TRBJ2-5, with D tentatively TRBD2 (5 bases). Trimming removed 4 bases from V and 5 bases from J, with 14 bases in between. The V gene's germline CDR1 is SGHTA and CDR2 FQGNSA. The CDR3 length is 14 residues. This CDR3 is CASSSKNGVETQYF. CDR3 sequence (DNA): TGTGCCAGCAGCTCTAAGAACGGGGTGGAGACCCAGTACTTC.

This rearrangement joins TRBV28 to TRBJ2-5; the D gene is possibly TRBD1 (5 bases). This CDR3 is 11 amino acids long. Germline-derived CDR1 and CDR2 are MDHEN and SYDVKM. V lost 6 bases and J 6 bases, leaving 8 bases between the germline ends. Written as DNA, the CDR3 is TGTGCCAGCAGCCCAGGGAAGACCCAGTACTTC. This encodes CASSPGKTQYF.

This clone was seen just once. The CDR3, as DNA: TGTGCCAGCAGCTTTACACAGGGGACCGAGCAGTACTTC. It translates to CASSFTQGTEQYF. The chain carries TRBV7-3 and TRBJ2-7; TRBD1 matches at 7 bases. The CDR3 totals 13 residues. Germline V gene sequence: CDR1 SGHTA, CDR2 FQGTGA. V gave up 3 bases and J gave up 6 bases; unmatched junction bases: 5.

This chain joins TRBV13 and TRBJ1-2, with 10 bases fitting TRBD1. Germline V lookup: CDR1 PRHDT, CDR2 FYEKMQ (reference sequence). The trim removed 8 bases at V and 8 bases at J, leaving 17 bases unmatched. The CDR3 totals 16 residues. DNA for the CDR3: TGTGCCAGCGGAGACTCCGGGACAGGGGAATCAAGGGGCTACACCTTC. Amino acids: CASGDSGTGESRGYTF.

The chain couples TRBV6-1 to TRBJ2-5; D may be TRBD2 (6 bases). CDR1 and CDR2 (germline): MNHNS, SASEGT. V lost 0 bases, J lost 11 bases, and 19 bases lay in between. The CDR3 has 15 amino acids. CDR3 nucleotide sequence: TGTGCCAGCAGTGAAGCGCCGGCCTCGCCTCGGGAGCAGTACTTC. This codes for CASSEAPASPREQYF.

The chain combines TRBV5-1 with TRBJ2-5; a possible D gene is TRBD1 (5 bases). The CDR3 is 17 amino acids. V was shortened by 0 bases and J by 4 bases, with 19 bases between the two germline ends. The germline V gene encodes CDR1 SGHRS and CDR2 YFSETQ. CDR3 nucleotides: TGCGCCAGCAGCTTGGATTCCAGGGTGGGAAGTCGAGAGACCCAGTACTTC. Its translation: CASSLDSRVGSRETQYF.

This chain connects TRBV5-6 to TRBJ2-3, with D possibly TRBD1 on 6 matching bases. Germline V gene data show CDR1 as SGHDT and CDR2 as YYEEEE. The CDR3 has 14 residues. Trimming shortened V by 1 base and J by 2 bases, and 8 bases separated the two germline ends. CDR3 sequence reads: CASSLQGNTDTQYF. CDR3 DNA: TGTGCCAGCAGCTTGCAGGGGAACACAGATACGCAGTATTTT.

This rearrangement joins TRBV13 to TRBJ2-3; TRBD2 matches 10 bases. CDR3 length: 16 amino acids. V trimming: 4 bases; J trimming: 7 bases; junction bases outside the gene matches: 11. Germline CDR1 reads PRHDT; CDR2 reads FYEKMQ (reference sequence). Here the CDR3 reads CASSSVSGRAENTQYF. The CDR3 DNA is TGTGCCAGCAGCTCCGTGAGCGGGAGGGCTGAGAATACGCAGTATTTT.

CDR3 sequence: CASSYTGRYWQETQYF. CDR3 coding DNA: TGCGCCAGCAGCTATACAGGGAGGTACTGGCAAGAGACCCAGTACTTC. J is TRBJ2-5 and V is TRBV5-1; tentatively, D is TRBD1 or TRBD2 (6 bases each). This CDR3 comprises 16 residues. Trimming shortened V by 3 bases and J by 2 bases, and 17 bases separated the two germline ends. Germline CDR1 reads SGHRS; CDR2 reads YFSETQ.

V gene TRBV27 combines with J gene TRBJ1-1; possibly TRBD1 for D (5 bases). Germline V CDR1 and CDR2: MNHEY, SMNVEV (reference sequence). This CDR3 spans 15 amino acids. The V gene lost 5 bases and the J gene lost 3 bases, with 16 bases spanning the gap. The CDR3, as DNA: TGTGCCAGCAGTCCCCAGGGAGTAGGGTACACTGAAGCTTTCTTT. Its translation is CASSPQGVGYTEAFF.

The J gene is TRBJ2-1, the V gene TRBV5-1, with D uncertain. Germline CDR1 and CDR2: SGHRS and YFSETQ. The ends were cut back, 4 bases at V and 6 bases at J, with 2 bases in the middle. There are 10 residues in the CDR3. This CDR3 reads CASSGNEQFF. In DNA, the CDR3 is TGCGCCAGCAGCGGCAATGAGCAGTTCTTC.

The chain uses TRBV28 and TRBJ2-3; 8 bases match TRBD1. The CDR3 loop spans 11 amino acids. V lost 7 bases, J lost 11 bases, and 5 bases stayed unmatched. Germline V gives CDR1 MDHEN, CDR2 SYDVKM. CDR3 protein: CASTGQGVQYF. CDR3 nucleotide sequence: TGTGCCAGCACCGGACAGGGCGTGCAGTATTTT.

The table lists this clone with a count of one. The chain couples TRBV7-9 to TRBJ2-7; D is possibly TRBD1 (6 bases). Trimming took off 1 base at V and 2 bases at J, with 9 bases between the two ends. The CDR3 extends over 14 amino acids. From germline, CDR1 is SEHNR and CDR2 FQNEAQ (reference sequence). CDR3 region: CASSLGTAAYEQYF. CDR3 coding DNA: TGTGCCAGCAGCTTAGGGACAGCCGCCTACGAGCAGTACTTC.

The genes are TRBV21-1 and TRBJ2-7; TRBD1 is the table's D call, not checked against the DNA. TRBV21-1 is a pseudogene. The CDR3 spans 17 residues. The CDR3 here is CASSPQGLRQPSYEQYF. Written as DNA, the CDR3 is TGTGCCAGCAGCCCCCAGGGTTTAAGACAGCCCTCCTACGAGCAGTACTTC.

V and J are TRBV6-4 and TRBJ2-3; TRBD2 matches 9 bases. The V gene's germline CDR1 is MRHNA and CDR2 SNTAGT. The ends lost 4 bases at V and 1 base at J; junction bases unmatched: 0. The CDR3 is made up of 14 amino acids. CDR3 bases: TGTGCCAGCAGTGGGACTAGCGGCACAGATACGCAGTATTTT. Protein sequence: CASSGTSGTDTQYF.

A few counts support this clone. The rearrangement joins TRBV28 to TRBJ1-5; TRBD1 is a possible D gene (5 bases). This CDR3 region has 14 residues. Looked up from germline, CDR1 is MDHEN and CDR2 is SYDVKM. Deletions cut 3 bases from V and 9 bases from J, with 15 bases between. This CDR3 is CASSLEGLGRPQHF. The CDR3 DNA follows: TGTGCCAGCAGTTTGGAGGGCCTGGGACGGCCCCAGCATTTT.

The chain joins TRBV30 to TRBJ2-5; D is possibly TRBD1 (5 bases). The J call may be wrong; the DNA end is better matched by TRBJ2-7. CDR3 size: 14 residues. Looked up from germline, CDR1 is GTSNPN and CDR2 is SVGIG (reference sequence). CDR3 protein: CAWSVHSRAYEQYF. The CDR3 DNA follows: TGTGCCTGGAGTGTACACTCCAGGGCCTACGAGCAGTACTTC.